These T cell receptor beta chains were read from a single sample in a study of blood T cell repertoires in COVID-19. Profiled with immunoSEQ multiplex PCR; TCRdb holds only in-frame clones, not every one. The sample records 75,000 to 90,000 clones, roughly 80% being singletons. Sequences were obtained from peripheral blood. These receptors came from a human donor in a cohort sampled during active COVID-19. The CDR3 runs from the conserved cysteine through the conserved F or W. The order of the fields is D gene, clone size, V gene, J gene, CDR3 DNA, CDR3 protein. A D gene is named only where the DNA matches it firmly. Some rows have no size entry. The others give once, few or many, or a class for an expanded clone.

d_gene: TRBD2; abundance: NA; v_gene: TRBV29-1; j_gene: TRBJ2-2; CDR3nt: TGCAGCGGGCTTAGCGGGAGGAACACCGGGGAGCTGTTTTTT; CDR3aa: CSGLSGRNTGELFF
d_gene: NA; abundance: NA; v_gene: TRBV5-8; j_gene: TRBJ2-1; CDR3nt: TGTGCCAGCAGCCCCGTTAATGAGCAGTTCTTC; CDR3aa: CASSPVNEQFF
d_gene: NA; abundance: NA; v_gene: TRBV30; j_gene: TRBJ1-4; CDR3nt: TGTGCCTGGAGTGTACAAGGCGGGGGTGAAAAACTGTTTTTT; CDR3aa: CAWSVQGGGEKLFF
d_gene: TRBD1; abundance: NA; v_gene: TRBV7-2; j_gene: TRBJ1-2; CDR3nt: TGTGCCAGCAGCTTAGGACAGGGGGCGTACGGCTACACCTTC; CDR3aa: CASSLGQGAYGYTF
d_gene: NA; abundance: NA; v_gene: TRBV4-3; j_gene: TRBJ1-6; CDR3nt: TGCGCCAGCAGCCAAGAGGGGGGGACATACAATTCACCCCTCCACTTT; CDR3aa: CASSQEGGTYNSPLHF
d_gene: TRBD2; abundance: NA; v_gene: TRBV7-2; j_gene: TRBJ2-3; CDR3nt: TGTGCCAGCAGCTCTCTAGCGGGAGGGGCCGCAGATACGCAGTATTTT; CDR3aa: CASSSLAGGAADTQYF
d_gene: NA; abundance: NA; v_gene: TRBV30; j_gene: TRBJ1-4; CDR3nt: TGTGCCTGGAGTAGTTTTGGGGGGGGAAAACTGTTTTTT; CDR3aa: CAWSSFGGGKLFF
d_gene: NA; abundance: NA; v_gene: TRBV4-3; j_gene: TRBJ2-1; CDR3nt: TGCGCCAGCAGCCAAGGTGTCAGGAACACCTACAATGAGCAGTTCTTC; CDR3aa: CASSQGVRNTYNEQFF
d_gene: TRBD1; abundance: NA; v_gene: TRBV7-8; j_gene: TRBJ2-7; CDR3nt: TGTGCCAGCAGCCCGAGACAGGGGGCGGCCTACGAGCAGTACTTC; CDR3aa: CASSPRQGAAYEQYF
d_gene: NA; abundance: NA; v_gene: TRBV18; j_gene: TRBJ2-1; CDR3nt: TGTGCCAGCTCACGACAGACCAACAATGAGCAGTTCTTC; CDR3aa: CASSRQTNNEQFF
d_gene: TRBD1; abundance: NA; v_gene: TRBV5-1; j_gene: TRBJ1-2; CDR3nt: TGCGCCAGCAGCTTGGACAGGGGAGCTAACTATGGCTACACCTTC; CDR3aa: CASSLDRGANYGYTF
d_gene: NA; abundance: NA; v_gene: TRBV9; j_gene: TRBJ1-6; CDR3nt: TGTGCCAGCAGCCCCCAAGGGGAAGGTTATAATTCACCCCTCCACTTT; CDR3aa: CASSPQGEGYNSPLHF
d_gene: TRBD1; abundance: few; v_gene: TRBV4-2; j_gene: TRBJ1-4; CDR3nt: TGTGCCAGCAGCCCGTCCGGGACAGGGGCAACTAATGAAAAACTGTTTTTT; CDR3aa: CASSPSGTGATNEKLFF
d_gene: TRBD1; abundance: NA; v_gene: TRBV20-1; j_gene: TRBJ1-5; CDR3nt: TGCAGTGCTAGTGGAGACAGGGACAATCAGCCCCAGCATTTT; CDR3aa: CSASGDRDNQPQHF
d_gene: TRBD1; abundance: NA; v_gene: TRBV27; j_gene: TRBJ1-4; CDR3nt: TGTGCCAGCAGTTTAATAAGTAGGGGACAGGCGAATGAAAAACTGTTTTTT; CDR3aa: CASSLISRGQANEKLFF
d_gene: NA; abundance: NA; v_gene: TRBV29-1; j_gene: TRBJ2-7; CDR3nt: TGCAGCGCCCGGACAGTCTACGAGCAGTACTTC; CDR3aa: CSARTVYEQYF
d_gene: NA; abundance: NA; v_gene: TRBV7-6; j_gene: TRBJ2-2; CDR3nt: TGTGCCAGCAGCTTAGTAGCGAGGACCGGGGAGCTGTTTTTT; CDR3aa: CASSLVARTGELFF
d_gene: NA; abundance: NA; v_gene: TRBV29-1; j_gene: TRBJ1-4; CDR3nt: TGCAGCGTTTACGGGTCTGGGGGGGAAAAACTGTTTTTT; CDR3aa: CSVYGSGGEKLFF
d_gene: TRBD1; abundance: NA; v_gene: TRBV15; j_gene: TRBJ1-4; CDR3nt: TGTGCCACCAGCAGAGGGACAGGAATGAATGAAAAACTGTTTTTT; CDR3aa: CATSRGTGMNEKLFF
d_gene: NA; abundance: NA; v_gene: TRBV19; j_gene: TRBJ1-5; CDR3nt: TGTGCCAGTAGTATTCATGCCCCCCGGCGAGGGTACGATCAGCCCCAGCATTTT; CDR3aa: CASSIHAPRRGYDQPQHF
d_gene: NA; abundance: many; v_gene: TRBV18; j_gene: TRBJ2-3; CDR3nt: TGTGCCAGCACCCTCGGGGGGCCAGATACGCAGTATTTT; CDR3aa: CASTLGGPDTQYF
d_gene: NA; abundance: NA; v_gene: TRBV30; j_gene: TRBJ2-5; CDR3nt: TGTGCCTGGAGTGTGAGCCATTTGGGGGGTAGGGAGACCCAGTACTTC; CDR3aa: CAWSVSHLGGRETQYF
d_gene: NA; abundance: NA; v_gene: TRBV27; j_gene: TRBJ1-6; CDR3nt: TGTGCCAGCAGTTTATCCCTGCGGGGATCCTATAATTCACCCCTCCACTTT; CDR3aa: CASSLSLRGSYNSPLHF
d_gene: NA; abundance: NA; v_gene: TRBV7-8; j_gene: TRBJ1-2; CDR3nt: TGTGCCAGCAGCGCCGGGTTTGGCTATGGCTACACCTTC; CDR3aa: CASSAGFGYGYTF
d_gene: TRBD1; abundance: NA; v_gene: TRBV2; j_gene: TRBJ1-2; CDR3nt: TGTGCCAGCAGTGAAATTTCAGACTCGACAGGGAAGCGTGGCTACACCTTC; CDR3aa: CASSEISDSTGKRGYTF
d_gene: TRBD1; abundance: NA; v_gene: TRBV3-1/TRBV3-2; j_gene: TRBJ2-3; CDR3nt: TGTGCCAGCAGCCGGGACAGCTCCACAGATACGCAGTATTTT; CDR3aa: CASSRDSSTDTQYF
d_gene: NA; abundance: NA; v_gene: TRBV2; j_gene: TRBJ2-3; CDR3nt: TGTGCCGCCACCTCCCTACCAGGGGCACCCCGGGGAGATACGCAGTATTTT; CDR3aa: CAATSLPGAPRGDTQYF
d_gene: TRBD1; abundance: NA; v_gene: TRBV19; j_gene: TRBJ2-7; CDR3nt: TGTGCCAGTACCCCGACAGGGAGTAAGTACGAGCAGTACTTC; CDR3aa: CASTPTGSKYEQYF
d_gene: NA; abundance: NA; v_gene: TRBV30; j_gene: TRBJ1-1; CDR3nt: TGTGCCTGGAGAGCAGGGCTACAAGGTGAAGCTTTCTTT; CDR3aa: CAWRAGLQGEAFF
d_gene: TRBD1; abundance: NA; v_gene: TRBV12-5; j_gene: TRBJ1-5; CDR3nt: TGTGCTAGTGGCACAGGGGACCAGCCCCAGCATTTT; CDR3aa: CASGTGDQPQHF
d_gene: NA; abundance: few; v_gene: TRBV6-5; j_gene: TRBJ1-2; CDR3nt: TGTGCCAGCATTAAGATGGGGGCTCGCTATGGCTACACCTTC; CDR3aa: CASIKMGARYGYTF
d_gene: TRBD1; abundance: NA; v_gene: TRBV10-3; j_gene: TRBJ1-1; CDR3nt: TGTGCCTCCAGCCCAGGGGGCTACACTGAAGCTTTCTTT; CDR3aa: CASSPGGYTEAFF
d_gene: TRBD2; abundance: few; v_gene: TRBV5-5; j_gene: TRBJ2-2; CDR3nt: TGTGCCAGCAGCTGGGGGACTAGCGTGAACACCGGGGAGCTGTTTTTT; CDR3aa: CASSWGTSVNTGELFF